This T cell receptor beta chain originates from a study of beta chain features in type 1 diabetes. In the study overall: Healthy donors, compared against patients, showed similar age, gender and cell yields. Investigators examined some 110,000,000 sorted cells across all samples.

The isolated RNA, all of it, was reverse transcribed, so expressed TCRB transcripts were what got sequenced. TCRdb's copy holds only in-frame clones and misses some; the assay was immunoSEQ multiplex PCR. The profile shows around 690,000 clones, around 12% of them singletons. Findings and caveats of the study: TCRB CDR3s were moderately but significantly shorter in Type 1 diabetes patients in all four CD4+ subsets. More deletions and fewer insertions at VDJ junctions were seen in type 1 diabetes patients.

The CDR3 totals 13 residues. Unmatched junction bases numbered 8, after V lost 11 bases and J lost 4 bases. CDR1 is ENHRY, CDR2 SYGVKD, per germline. This clone has a handful of counts. What it recognizes is unknown. The sequence was obtained from a man aged 25-45 years with type 1 diabetes. The sequencing input was naive CD4+ T cells from blood. The chain is built from TRBV10-3 and TRBJ2-3; TRBD2 matches at 8 bases. Here the CDR3 DNA reads TGTGCCTCAGGAGGAGCGGGAGCAGATACGCAGTATTTT. It is translated as CASGGAGADTQYF.